These 14 T cell receptor beta chains came from one sample sequenced in a study of PD-L1 blockade in urothelial cancer. Profiled with immunoSEQ multiplex PCR; TCRdb holds only in-frame clones, not every one. The sample contains 80,000 to 130,000 clones, about 90% of which appear only once. The material was PBMCs, obtained around atezolizumab (anti-PD-L1) treatment. Source of these receptors: a woman of 80 years or more with urothelial cancer.

This chain uses TRBV5-6 with TRBJ2-7; the match to TRBD1 covers 11 bases. The germline gives CDR1 SGHDT, CDR2 YYEEEE. The CDR3 runs 15 residues. With 2 bases clipped from V and 5 bases from J, the junction kept 6 bases outside the gene matches. The DNA for the CDR3 is TGTGCCAGCAGCTTCGGACAGGGGGCGATGAACGAGCAGTACTTC. It codes for CASSFGQGAMNEQYF.

The chain recombines TRBV6-1 with TRBJ2-1; 10 bases are a match to TRBD2. Trimming at V came to 2 bases and at J to 3 bases, leaving 19 bases not matched to a gene. Germline V gene sequence: CDR1 MNHNS, CDR2 SASEGT. The CDR3 extends over 21 amino acids. The CDR3 loop is CASSESNNLLSGRAIYNEQFF. The CDR3 coding sequence is TGTGCCAGCAGTGAATCGAACAACCTGCTGAGCGGGAGGGCCATCTACAATGAGCAGTTCTTC.

V is TRBV10-3 and J is TRBJ2-1; 10 bases fit TRBD1. In germline, CDR1 is ENHRY, CDR2 SYGVKD. Trimming removed 0 bases from V and 7 bases from J; junction bases left unmatched: 3. This CDR3 is built from 15 residues. The chain's CDR3 is CAISESRTGGNEQFF. CDR3 nucleotides: TGTGCCATCAGTGAGTCCCGGACAGGGGGAAATGAGCAGTTCTTC.

The chain links TRBV2 to TRBJ1-4, with 7 bases identical to TRBD1. V was pared by 6 bases and J by 0 bases, with 10 bases of the junction left unmatched. CDR1 SNHLY and CDR2 FYNNEI come from the germline V gene. The CDR3 is made up of 17 amino acids. The CDR3 DNA reads TGTGCCAGCAGCCCGGGACAGATGGGCACAACTAATGAAAAACTGTTTTTT. Protein product: CASSPGQMGTTNEKLFF.

This chain links TRBV10-3 with TRBJ1-2; 7 bases match TRBD1. The CDR3 is made up of 14 amino acids. J was trimmed by 12 bases and V by 3 bases; bases with no gene match: 13. CDR1 and CDR2 from the germline V gene are ENHRY and SYGVKD. As DNA, the CDR3 is TGTGCCATCAGTGATCGGACAGGCCAGTCTCATCACACCTTC. Amino acids: CAISDRTGQSHHTF.

The CDR3 spells CAIRIGTGTGGQFF. DNA of the CDR3: TGTGCCATCAGAATCGGGACAGGTACGGGAGGGCAGTTCTTC. The chain has TRBV10-3 and TRBJ2-1, with D perhaps TRBD1 (8 bases). Germline loops: CDR1 ENHRY, CDR2 SYGVKD. V was trimmed by 6 bases and J by 12 bases, leaving 21 bases between them. This CDR3 comprises 14 residues.

V is TRBV30 and J is TRBJ1-2, with a possible D match to TRBD1 (5 bases). The CDR3 has 13 residues. V lost 0 bases to trimming and J lost 0 bases, with 5 bases between them. Germline lookup yields CDR1 GTSNPN and CDR2 SVGIG (reference sequence). In DNA form, the CDR3 reads TGTGCCTGGAGTGTACAGGCTAACTATGGCTACACCTTC. Its translation: CAWSVQANYGYTF.

The chain combines TRBV6-1 with TRBJ1-5, with TRBD1 matching 7 bases. V was pared by 4 bases and J by 3 bases, with 9 bases of the junction left unmatched. The germline CDR1 and CDR2 sequences are MNHNS and SASEGT. CDR3 size: 16 residues. In DNA, the CDR3 is TGTGCCAGCAGTGCTCTCAGGGGGAACGTCAATCAGCCCCAGCATTTT. It encodes CASSALRGNVNQPQHF.

This chain links TRBV5-1 with TRBJ1-1; no firm D call. Germline-derived CDR1 and CDR2 are SGHRS and YFSETQ. V was shortened by 5 bases and J by 1 base, with 9 bases between the two germline ends. The CDR3 extends over 13 amino acids. The CDR3 region has the DNA TGCGCCAGCAGGGCAGATCCGAACACTGAAGCTTTCTTT. It specifies CASRADPNTEAFF. Variable domain in full (rest from reference TRBV5-1 and TRBJ1-1): KAGVTQTPRYLIKTRGQQVTLSCSPISGHRSVSWYQQTPGQGLQFLFEYFSETQRNKGNFPGRFSGRQFSNSRSEMNVSTLELGDSALYLCASRADPNTEAFFGQGTRLTVV.

The chain uses TRBV18 and TRBJ2-3; D might be TRBD1 (5 bases). V lost 0 bases to trimming and J lost 6 bases, with 13 bases between them. The CDR3 is 15 residues long. Germline V gene lookup returns CDR1 KGHSH and CDR2 LQKENI. CDR3 coding DNA: TGTGCCAGCTCACCACCCCCCAGGGCCATCGATACGCAGTATTTT. Protein: CASSPPPRAIDTQYF.

The chain carries TRBV11-2 and TRBJ2-3; D possibly corresponds to TRBD2 (5 bases). Trimming left V 7 bases short and J 4 bases short, with 18 bases between. The CDR3 runs 15 residues. Germline V gene sequence: CDR1 SGHAT, CDR2 FQNNGV. For the CDR3, the DNA is TGTGCCAGCACCCCCGAAGGACCGAGGGCAGATACGCAGTATTTT. This encodes CASTPEGPRADTQYF.

V and J are TRBV7-3 and TRBJ2-1; 7 nucleotides agree with TRBD1. V was pared by 4 bases and J by 3 bases, with 6 bases of the junction left unmatched. CDR3 length equals 15 residues. Germline CDR1 reads SGHTA; CDR2 reads FQGTGA. CDR3 loop: CASSSYRGDYNEQFF. DNA for the CDR3: TGTGCCAGCAGCTCTTACAGGGGTGACTACAATGAGCAGTTCTTC.

This clone is a singleton in its sample. The chain recombines TRBV5-1 with TRBJ1-2, with D perhaps TRBD1 (6 bases). CDR1 and CDR2 from the germline V gene are SGHRS and YFSETQ. The germline V and J ends were trimmed by 0 bases and 3 bases, with 18 bases remaining between them. The CDR3 totals 17 residues. CDR3 bases: TGCGCCAGCAGCTTGGGGGACACCAGCCTTCGGGACTATGGCTACACCTTC. Its protein is CASSLGDTSLRDYGYTF. The whole variable domain, remainder taken from reference TRBV5-1 and TRBJ1-2, is KAGVTQTPRYLIKTRGQQVTLSCSPISGHRSVSWYQQTPGQGLQFLFEYFSETQRNKGNFPGRFSGRQFSNSRSEMNVSTLELGDSALYLCASSLGDTSLRDYGYTFGSGTRLTVV.

The J gene is TRBJ2-4, the V gene TRBV7-3, with 8 bases that match TRBD1. V lost 5 bases to trimming and J lost 7 bases; unmatched junction nucleotides: 4. Per germline, CDR1 SGHTA and CDR2 FQGTGA. This CDR3 has 13 amino acids. This CDR3 reads CASSPGTGNIQYF. In DNA, the CDR3 is TGTGCCAGCAGCCCCGGGACAGGCAACATTCAGTACTTC.